This TCR beta chain was identified during a study of T cell responses to AZD1222 COVID-19 vaccine. As regards this clone: Antigen: not known.

The CDR3 spans 15 residues. The V end was cut by 3 bases, the J end by 4 bases, with 12 bases between. Germline V lookup: CDR1 MNHEY, CDR2 SMNVEV (reference sequence). General study points: Sampled repertoires all dated from after the peak T cell response. At study baseline, merely roughly 6 AZD1222 recipients were seropositive. Receipt of two AZD1222 doses was followed by a rise in Spike-specific TCR breadth and depth.

Sequencing used immunoSEQ multiplex PCR; TCRdb keeps in-frame clones, though not all of them. This table has 130,000 to 150,000 clones, roughly 90% appearing once. The clonotype was recovered from an adult in good health. This chain connects TRBV27 to TRBJ1-4; D is possibly TRBD1 (5 bases). The sample was peripheral blood, taken on day 0 of AZD1222 vaccination. DNA of the CDR3: TGTGCCAGCAGTTTCTTCCGGGACCGTAATGAAAAACTGTTTTTT. Translated, it gives CASSFFRDRNEKLFF.